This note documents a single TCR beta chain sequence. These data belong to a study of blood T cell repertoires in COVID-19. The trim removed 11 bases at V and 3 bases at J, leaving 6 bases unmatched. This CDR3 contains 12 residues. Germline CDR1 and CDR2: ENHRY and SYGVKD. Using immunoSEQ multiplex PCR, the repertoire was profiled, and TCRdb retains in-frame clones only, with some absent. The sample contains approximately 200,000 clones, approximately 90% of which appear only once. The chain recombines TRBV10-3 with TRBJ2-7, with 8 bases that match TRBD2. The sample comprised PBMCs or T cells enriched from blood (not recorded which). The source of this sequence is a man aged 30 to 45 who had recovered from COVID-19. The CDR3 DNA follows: TGTGCCTCAGCCGGGGGGGGCTACGAGCAGTACTTC. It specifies CASAGGGYEQYF.